This passage covers 15 T cell receptor beta chains from one sample sequenced in a study of blood T cell repertoires in COVID-19. Sequencing used immunoSEQ multiplex PCR; TCRdb keeps in-frame clones, though not all of them. The table shows 250,000 to 350,000 clones, with 88% occurring only once. The specimen sequenced was peripheral blood. These receptors were taken from a woman under 40 with COVID-19, enrolled during active disease.

This chain uses TRBV15 with TRBJ2-1, with 7 bases fitting TRBD2. The length of the CDR3 is 16 residues. The germline V gene has CDR1 LNHNV and CDR2 YYDKDF (reference sequence). With V trimmed by 5 bases and J by 6 bases, 13 bases remained unmatched. In DNA form, the CDR3 reads TGTGCCACCAGCGGTTATTCAACTAGCGCGCTCAATGAGCAGTTCTTC. It yields the protein CATSGYSTSALNEQFF.

The chain combines TRBV19 with TRBJ2-1; 13 positions agree with TRBD2. The CDR3 spans 17 residues. Germline V CDR1 and CDR2: LNHDA, SQIVND (reference sequence). J was trimmed by 7 bases and V by 0 bases; bases with no gene match: 6. The CDR3 region has the DNA TGTGCCAGTAGTATAGACTGGACTAGCGGGAGTAATAATGAGCAGTTCTTC. It translates to CASSIDWTSGSNNEQFF.

V usage is TRBV6-5 and J usage is TRBJ1-2; 8 nucleotides align to TRBD1. Losses at the gene ends were 6 bases for V and 3 bases for J; bases not matched to a gene: 3. There are 13 residues in the CDR3. Germline-derived CDR1 and CDR2 are MNHEY and SVGAGI. The CDR3 reads CASSPTGDYGYTF. CDR3 DNA: TGTGCCAGCAGCCCGACAGGGGACTATGGCTACACCTTC.

V and J are TRBV19 and TRBJ2-7; a possible D gene is TRBD1 (6 bases). The CDR3 contains 16 residues. Germline V gene lookup returns CDR1 LNHDA and CDR2 SQIVND (reference sequence). Between the trimmed V and J ends, which lost 5 bases and 2 bases, there was a span of 19 bases. The CDR3: CASSAFRQDKAYEQYF. CDR3 nucleotides: TGTGCCAGTAGTGCTTTTCGACAGGACAAGGCCTACGAGCAGTACTTC.

The genes are TRBV6-2 or TRBV6-3 and TRBJ2-1, with 11 bases fitting TRBD2. This CDR3 has 18 residues. Germline lookup yields CDR1 MNHEY and CDR2 SVGEGT. V shed 5 bases and J 1 base; nucleotides not matched to a gene: 10. The CDR3 region has the DNA TGTGCCAGCAGTCTTGCTAGCGGGAGGATGTGGTCCTACAATGAGCAGTTCTTC. Translating it yields CASSLASGRMWSYNEQFF.

The gene calls are TRBV4-1 and TRBJ2-1, with 11 nucleotides matching TRBD2. Germline V gene lookup returns CDR1 MGHRA and CDR2 YSYEKL. The trim removed 2 bases at V and 2 bases at J, leaving 5 bases unmatched. This CDR3 comprises 17 residues. In DNA, the CDR3 is TGCGCCAGCAGCCAAACCCGGACTAGCGGGCCCTACAATGAGCAGTTCTTC. It translates to CASSQTRTSGPYNEQFF.

The rearrangement links TRBV28 to TRBJ2-1, with D possibly being TRBD2 (6 bases). Germline V CDR1 and CDR2: MDHEN, SYDVKM. This CDR3 is built from 13 residues. The germline V and J ends were trimmed by 5 bases and 8 bases, with 13 bases remaining between them. The DNA of the CDR3 is TGTGCCAGCAGTGCCAGCGGGTTCCATGAGCAGTTCTTC. Its protein is CASSASGFHEQFF.

The rearrangement links TRBV6-1 to TRBJ2-7; D is uncertain. Trimming stripped 4 bases from V and 0 bases from J, with 16 bases between. CDR1 and CDR2 from the germline V gene are MNHNS and SASEGT. This CDR3 contains 16 residues. CDR3 in DNA: TGTGCCAGCAGTGCAGTACTTCCGAGGCCCTCCTACGAGCAGTACTTC. Translation: CASSAVLPRPSYEQYF.

This sequence joins TRBV18 and TRBJ1-1, with D possibly matching TRBD1 (6 bases). The CDR3 runs 16 residues. V lost 2 bases to trimming and J lost 0 bases, with 13 bases between them. Germline V gives CDR1 KGHSH, CDR2 LQKENI. CDR3 in DNA: TGTGCCAGCTCACCAGGAGACAGGCTCCTGAACACTGAAGCTTTCTTT. Protein: CASSPGDRLLNTEAFF.

The J gene is TRBJ2-1, the V gene TRBV5-1; D is uncertain. Germline CDR1 is SGHRS and CDR2 is YFSETQ. Trimming removed 5 bases from V and 9 bases from J, with 12 bases in between. The CDR3 is 12 amino acids. The CDR3, as DNA: TGCGCCAGCAGTGGCACCCATGGTGAGCAGTTCTTC. It encodes CASSGTHGEQFF. Full variable domain (rest looked up from reference TRBV5-1 and TRBJ2-1): KAGVTQTPRYLIKTRGQQVTLSCSPISGHRSVSWYQQTPGQGLQFLFEYFSETQRNKGNFPGRFSGRQFSNSRSEMNVSTLELGDSALYLCASSGTHGEQFFGPGTRLTVL.

This clone appeared once. The chain links TRBV14 to TRBJ2-2, with D possibly being TRBD2 (7 bases). Germline CDR1 SGHDN, CDR2 FVKESK. The CDR3 sequence is 16 residues long. V lost 4 bases, J lost 6 bases, and 18 bases lay in between. Here the CDR3 reads CASSPGRGTRAGELFF. The CDR3 bases are TGTGCCAGCAGCCCCGGGCGGGGGACACGGGCCGGGGAGCTGTTTTTT.

The chain carries TRBV7-8 and TRBJ2-7; D unclear. This CDR3 has 14 residues. V was cut by 2 bases and J by 4 bases, with 12 bases left in between. The V gene's germline CDR1 is SGHVS and CDR2 FQNEAQ. The CDR3 DNA is TGTGCCAGCAGCTTAAACGGGTTCACATACGAGCAGTACTTC. Amino acids: CASSLNGFTYEQYF.

A word on this clone: The junction and the germline gene differ at one end; a read error may be behind it. The V gene is TRBV7-7, the J gene TRBJ2-5, with D tentatively TRBD1 (8 bases). There are 14 residues in the CDR3. Looked up from germline, CDR1 is SSHAT and CDR2 is FNYEAQ (reference sequence). The CDR3 spells CASSFDRGGETQYF. As DNA, the CDR3 is TGTGCTAGCAGCTTCGACAGGGGAGGGGAGACCCAGTACTTC.

The chain couples TRBV4-1 to TRBJ2-7, with a weak D call TRBD2 (6 bases). The CDR3 totals 15 residues. Deletions cut 1 base from V and 0 bases from J, with 10 bases between. The germline gives CDR1 MGHRA, CDR2 YSYEKL. The DNA for the CDR3 is TGCGCCAGCAGCCAAGTACAGCGGGCCTCCTACGAGCAGTACTTC. This gives the protein CASSQVQRASYEQYF.

In its sample, this clone was seen a few times. This rearrangement joins TRBV6-1 to TRBJ2-3, with 7 bases that match TRBD2. V gave up 8 bases and J gave up 9 bases; unmatched junction bases: 11. This CDR3 contains 13 residues. Germline lookup yields CDR1 MNHNS and CDR2 SASEGT. Here the CDR3 reads CASGGGGPGTQYF. The CDR3 DNA sequence: TGTGCCAGCGGGGGGGGAGGGCCAGGGACGCAGTATTTT.